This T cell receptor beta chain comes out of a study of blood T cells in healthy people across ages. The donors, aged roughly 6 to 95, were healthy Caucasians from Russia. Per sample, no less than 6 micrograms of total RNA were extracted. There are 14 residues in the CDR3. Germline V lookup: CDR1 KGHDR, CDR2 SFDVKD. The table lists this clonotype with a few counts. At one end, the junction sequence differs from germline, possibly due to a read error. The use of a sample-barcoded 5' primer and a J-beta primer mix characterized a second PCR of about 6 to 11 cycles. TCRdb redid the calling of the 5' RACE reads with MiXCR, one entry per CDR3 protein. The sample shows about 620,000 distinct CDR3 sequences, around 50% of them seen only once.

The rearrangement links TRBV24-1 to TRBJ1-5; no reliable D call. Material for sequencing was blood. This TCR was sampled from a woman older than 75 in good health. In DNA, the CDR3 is TGTGCCACCAGGGATTCCGGCTTCAATCAGCCCCAGCATTTT. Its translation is CATRDSGFNQPQHF.